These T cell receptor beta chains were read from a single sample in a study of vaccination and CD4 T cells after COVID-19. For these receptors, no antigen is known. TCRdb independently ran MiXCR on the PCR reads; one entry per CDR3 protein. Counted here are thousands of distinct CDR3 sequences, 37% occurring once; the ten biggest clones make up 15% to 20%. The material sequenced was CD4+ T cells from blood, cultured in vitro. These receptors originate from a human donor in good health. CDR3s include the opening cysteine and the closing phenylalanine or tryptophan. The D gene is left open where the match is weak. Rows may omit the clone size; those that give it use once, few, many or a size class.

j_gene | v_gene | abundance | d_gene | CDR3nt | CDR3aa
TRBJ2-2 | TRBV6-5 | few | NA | TGTGCCAGCAGTTACCACGAAAGCGCTCAATATGGTGGGGAGCTGTTTTTT | CASSYHESAQYGGELFF
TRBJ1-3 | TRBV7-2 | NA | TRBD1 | TGTGCCAGCAGCATTGAGGGGACAGGGATTGGAAACACCATATATTTT | CASSIEGTGIGNTIYF
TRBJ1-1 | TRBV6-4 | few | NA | TGTGCCAGCAGTGAGTATAGTAAATCAGAAGCTTTCTTT | CASSEYSKSEAFF
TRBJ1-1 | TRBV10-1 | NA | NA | TGCGCCAGCAGTAAAAGTAGGGGAATTGACGGGAACACTGAAGCTTTCTTT | CASSKSRGIDGNTEAFF
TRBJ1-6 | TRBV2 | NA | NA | TGTGCCAGCAGTGATATCCAGGCCACCTATAATTCACCCCTCCACTTT | CASSDIQATYNSPLHF
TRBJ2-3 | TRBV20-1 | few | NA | TGCAGTGCTTATCAGGCCGAGGGCCCGCCTGCAGGGTATTTT | CSAYQAEGPPAGYF
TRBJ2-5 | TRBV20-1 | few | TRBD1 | TGCAGTGCTGAGAGGGGACAGAGGCAAGAGACCCAGTACTTC | CSAERGQRQETQYF
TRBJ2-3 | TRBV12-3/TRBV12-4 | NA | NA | TGTGCCAGCAGTTTAGCTCTACTAGATACGCAGTATTTT | CASSLALLDTQYF
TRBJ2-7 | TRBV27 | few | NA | TGTGCCAGCAGTTTCTTGGGGAATGCCTACGAGCAGTACTTC | CASSFLGNAYEQYF
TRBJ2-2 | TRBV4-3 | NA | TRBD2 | TGCGCCAGCAGCCAATTTCGGGGACTAGCGTACACCGGGGAGCTGTTTTTT | CASSQFRGLAYTGELFF
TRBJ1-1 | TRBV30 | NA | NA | TGTGCCTGGAGTGTAGAAAGGCAGGTTGAAGCTTTCTTT | CAWSVERQVEAFF
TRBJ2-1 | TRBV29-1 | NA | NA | TGCAGCGTTGATGCCCTAGTCTTC | CSVDALVF
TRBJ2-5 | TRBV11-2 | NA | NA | TGTGCCAGCAGCTTGGGGACTCTCGCGTTTCGGGAGACCCAGTACTTC | CASSLGTLAFRETQYF
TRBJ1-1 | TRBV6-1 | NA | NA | TGTGCCAGCAGTGATTTACAAGTCAGGAGGTCTGAAGCTTTCTTT | CASSDLQVRRSEAFF
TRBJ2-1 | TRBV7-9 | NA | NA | TGTGCCAGCAGCTTCGACAGCATTTACAATGAGCAGTTCTTC | CASSFDSIYNEQFF
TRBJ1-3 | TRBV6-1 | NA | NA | TGTGCCAGCAGGGAGGGATCCCCTCTCTCTGGAAACACCATATATTTT | CASREGSPLSGNTIYF
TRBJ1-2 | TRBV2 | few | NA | TGTGCCAGCAGTGGTTACTACAGGGTGGGTAACTATGGCTACACCTTC | CASSGYYRVGNYGYTF
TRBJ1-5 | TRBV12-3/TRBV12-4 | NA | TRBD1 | TGTGCCAGCAGTTCGGGACAGGGTAATCAGCCCCAGCATTTT | CASSSGQGNQPQHF
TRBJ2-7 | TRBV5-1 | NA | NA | TGCGCCAGCAGCGAAAACAGTGTCCTGAGTTACGAGCAGTACTTC | CASSENSVLSYEQYF
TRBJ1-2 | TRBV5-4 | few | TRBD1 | TGTGCCAGCAGCCACCCCGGGACAGGGGCAGGAAGGGGGAAATATGGCTACACCTTC | CASSHPGTGAGRGKYGYTF
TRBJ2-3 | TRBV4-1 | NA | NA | TGCGCCAGCAGCCACCCGAATAGACCAGATACGCAGTATTTT | CASSHPNRPDTQYF
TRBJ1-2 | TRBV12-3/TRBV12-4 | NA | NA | TGTGCCAGCAGTTTTCAGGGTAACTATGGCTACACCTTC | CASSFQGNYGYTF
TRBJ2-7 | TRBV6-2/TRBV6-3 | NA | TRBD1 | TGTGCCAGCAGTTATCTTCCCGGGACAGTCTCCTACGAGCAGTACTTC | CASSYLPGTVSYEQYF
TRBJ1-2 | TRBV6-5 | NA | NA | TGTGCCAGCAGTTATAACTTCCGAAGAGCCTATGGCTACACCTTC | CASSYNFRRAYGYTF
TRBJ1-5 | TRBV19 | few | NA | TGTGCCAGTAGTACTTCAGGGGAAACACATAGTCAGCCCCAGCATTTT | CASSTSGETHSQPQHF
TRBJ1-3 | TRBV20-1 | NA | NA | TGCAGTGCTAGGGAGATCGGGACATCTGGAAACACCATATATTTT | CSAREIGTSGNTIYF
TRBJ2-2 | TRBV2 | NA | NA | TGTGCCAGCAGTGAAAAGGGGGGTGCGTACACCGGGGAGCTGTTTTTT | CASSEKGGAYTGELFF
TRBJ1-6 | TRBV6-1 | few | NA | TGTGCCAGCGGAGAGGAATATAATTCACCCCTCCACTTT | CASGEEYNSPLHF
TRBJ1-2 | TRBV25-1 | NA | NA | TGTGCCAGCAGCGGTTCGGAATATGGCTACACCTTC | CASSGSEYGYTF
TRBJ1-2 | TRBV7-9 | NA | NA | TGTGCCAGCAGCTTGAGAGACTATGGCTACACCTTC | CASSLRDYGYTF
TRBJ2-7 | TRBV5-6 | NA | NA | TGTGCCAGCAGCTTGGATTATGGGACACCGAGGACGAACGAGCAGTACTTC | CASSLDYGTPRTNEQYF
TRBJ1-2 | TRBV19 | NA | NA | TGTGCCAGTACCCCCGGCTACGGCAGGAAAGGCTACACCTTC | CASTPGYGRKGYTF
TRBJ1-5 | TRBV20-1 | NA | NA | TGCAGTGCTAGAAAATCACCGAGGAATCAGCCCCAGCATTTT | CSARKSPRNQPQHF
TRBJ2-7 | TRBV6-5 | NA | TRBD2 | TGTGCCAGCAGTTACTCCTCGGTAGGACTAGCGGGAGGGCCCTACGAGCAGTACTTC | CASSYSSVGLAGGPYEQYF
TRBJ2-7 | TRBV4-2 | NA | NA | TGTGCCAGCAGGCCAGCCCTCGACCTCTACGAGCAGTACTTC | CASRPALDLYEQYF
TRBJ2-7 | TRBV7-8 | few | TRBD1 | TGTGCCAGCAGAACTTATTCTGGGACAGGGACCTACGAGCAGTACTTC | CASRTYSGTGTYEQYF
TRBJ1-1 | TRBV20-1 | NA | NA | TGCAGTGCTAGAGGGAAACGACAGTCCATGAACACTGAAGCTTTCTTT | CSARGKRQSMNTEAFF
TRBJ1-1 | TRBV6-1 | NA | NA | TGTGCCACGAGGGCCGCAGTGAACACTGAAGCTTTCTTT | CATRAAVNTEAFF
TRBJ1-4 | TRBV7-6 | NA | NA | TGTGCCAGCAGCTTAGGACAGACCTCTGAAAAACTGTTTTTT | CASSLGQTSEKLFF
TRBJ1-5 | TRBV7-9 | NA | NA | TGTGCCAGCGCTCGGGATAGCAATCAGCCCCAGCATTTT | CASARDSNQPQHF
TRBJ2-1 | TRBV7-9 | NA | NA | TGTGCCAGCAGCAAACACAGGACGTCCTACAATGAGCAGTTCTTC | CASSKHRTSYNEQFF
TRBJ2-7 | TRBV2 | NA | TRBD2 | TGTGCCAGCAGTGAATCGGTATCGCAGCGGGGGAGCTCCTACGAGCAGTACTTC | CASSESVSQRGSSYEQYF
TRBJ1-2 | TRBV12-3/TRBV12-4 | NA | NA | TGTGCCAGCGGCTTCAACTATGGCTACACCTTC | CASGFNYGYTF
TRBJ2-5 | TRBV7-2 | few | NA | TGTGCCAGCAGCTTTTCGGGTCCGGCGACCCAGTACTTC | CASSFSGPATQYF
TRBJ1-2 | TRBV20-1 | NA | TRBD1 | TGCAGTGCTGCCTTCCGGGACAGGGAGAATGGCTACACCTTC | CSAAFRDRENGYTF
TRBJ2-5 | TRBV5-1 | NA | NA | TGCGCCAGCAGCTGGGACCTTCCTACGGGAGAGACCCAGTACTTC | CASSWDLPTGETQYF
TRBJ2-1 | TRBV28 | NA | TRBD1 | TGTGCCAGCAGGGACAGGGAAAACAATGAGCAGTTCTTC | CASRDRENNEQFF
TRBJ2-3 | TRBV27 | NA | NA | TGTGCCAGCAGTTTAATGTTGGGGGGACCTAGCACAGATACGCAGTATTTT | CASSLMLGGPSTDTQYF
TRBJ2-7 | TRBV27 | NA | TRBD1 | TGTGCCAGCAGTCCCCCAGACAGGGTAGGCGAGCAGTACTTC | CASSPPDRVGEQYF
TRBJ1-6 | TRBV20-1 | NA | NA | TGCAGTGCCCTAAGGGGGTTGGATTCACCCCTCCACTTT | CSALRGLDSPLHF
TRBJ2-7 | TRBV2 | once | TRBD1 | TGTGCCAGCAGTATAACAGGGGCCGCCTACGAGCAGTACTTC | CASSITGAAYEQYF
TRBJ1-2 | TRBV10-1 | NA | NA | TGCGCCAGCAGTGAGTCGAGAAGGGCCCGTGGCTACACCTTC | CASSESRRARGYTF